These T cell receptor beta chains were read from a single sample in a study of T cells in Graves' hyperthyroidism and ophthalmopathy. Each CDR3 protein is one row after TCRdb ran MiXCR on the multiplex PCR reads. Found here are 650,000 to 800,000 distinct CDR3 sequences, just under 45% of them singletons; the top ten hold approximately 7.2%. Sequenced material: peripheral blood or thyroid tissue (not recorded which). These receptors were taken from an adult man with Graves' disease, either hyperthyroidism or ophthalmopathy (not recorded which). Each CDR3 is given with its conserved first and last residue. D genes are given only for firm matches. The size entry is marked missing in some rows and otherwise reads once, few, many or a size class.

>TRBJ1-4|TRBD1|few|TRBV6-5
TGTGCCAGCACGGACAGGATTAATGAAAAACTGTTTTTT
CASTDRINEKLFF
>TRBJ1-3|.|.|TRBV6-5
TGTGCCAGCAGTTACAGGGATCATCGAAACACCATATATTTT
CASSYRDHRNTIYF
>TRBJ1-5|.|.|TRBV10-3
TGTGCCAGCAGTGGCAAGCCGGGACGGGAATATAGCAATCAGCCCCAGCATTTT
CASSGKPGREYSNQPQHF
>TRBJ1-6|TRBD1|many|TRBV29-1
TGCAGCGTTAGGGGACAGGATAATTCACCCCTCCACTTT
CSVRGQDNSPLHF
>TRBJ1-2|TRBD1|many|TRBV6-5
TGTGCCAGCAGTTTCCGAGGACAGGATGGCTACACCTTC
CASSFRGQDGYTF
>TRBJ2-2|.|many|TRBV24-1
TGTGCCACCAGTGTTGGTCAAGGGTACACCGGGGAGCTGTTTTTT
CATSVGQGYTGELFF
>TRBJ1-2|.|few|TRBV10-3
TGTGCCAGCAGACCCAGGGATTCGAATGGCTACACCTTC
CASRPRDSNGYTF
>TRBJ2-7|TRBD1|.|TRBV7-2
TGTGCCAGCAGCGAACCCGTCCCCCGGACAGGGTCCTACGAGCAGTACTTC
CASSEPVPRTGSYEQYF
>TRBJ1-4|TRBD1|.|TRBV10-3
TGTGCCATCAGTGAGACAGGGGGCATGAACACTGAAAAACTGTTTTTT
CAISETGGMNTEKLFF
>TRBJ2-7|TRBD1|.|TRBV15
TGTGCCACCAGCGAAGGACAGGGGGGGGAGCAGTACTTC
CATSEGQGGEQYF
>TRBJ1-2|TRBD1|many|TRBV12-3/TRBV12-4
TGTGCCAGCAGGGCAGGGGGCGGTTATGGCTACACCTTC
CASRAGGGYGYTF
>TRBJ1-2|TRBD1|many|TRBV25-1
TGTGCCAGCAGTGAAACGGGACAGGGGTTTGGCTACACCTTC
CASSETGQGFGYTF
>TRBJ2-7|TRBD2|few|TRBV5-5
TGTGCCAGCAGCCAGGGGACTAGTTTGCGGTACGAGCAGTACTTC
CASSQGTSLRYEQYF
>TRBJ2-7|.|many|TRBV5-1
TGCGCCAGCAGCTTGGATCGGCCCTACGAGCAGTACTTC
CASSLDRPYEQYF
>TRBJ2-5|.|.|TRBV6-1
TGTGCCAGCAGTGAAGACTGGGAGACCCAGTACTTC
CASSEDWETQYF
>TRBJ1-4|.|few|TRBV12-3/TRBV12-4
TGTGCCAGCAGTTTTGCAGGAATGGACGAAAAACTGTTTTTT
CASSFAGMDEKLFF
>TRBJ2-7|.|.|TRBV27
TGTGCCAGCAGCCAAGTAGGGGCGTCGTCCTACGAGCAGTACTTC
CASSQVGASSYEQYF
>TRBJ1-4|.|.|TRBV5-1
TGCGCCAGCAGTCGGGACACATTTTCAACTAATGAAAAACTGTTTTTT
CASSRDTFSTNEKLFF
>TRBJ1-6|.|many|TRBV20-1
TGCAGTGCTAGAGGACAGTATAATTCACCCCTCCACTTT
CSARGQYNSPLHF
>TRBJ2-2|.|.|TRBV7-9
TGTGCCAGCAGCTTAGTGGGGAGAAGCACCTCCACCGGGGAGCTGTTTTTT
CASSLVGRSTSTGELFF
>TRBJ2-2|.|many|TRBV7-2
TGTGCCAGCAGCTCCCGGCGGACCGGGGAGCTGTTTTTT
CASSSRRTGELFF
>TRBJ1-6|TRBD1|.|TRBV2
TGTGCCAGCAGCCGAGGGGGCAGCAGCTCCTATAATTCACCCCTCCACTTT
CASSRGGSSSYNSPLHF
>TRBJ1-2|TRBD1|.|TRBV16
TGTGCCAGCAGCTTAGGATCGTGGCAGGGGGATGGCTACACCTTC
CASSLGSWQGDGYTF
>TRBJ1-3|TRBD1|.|TRBV7-8
TGTGCCAGCAGCTATACCCGGGACAGGCCTGAAGAAACCATATATTTT
CASSYTRDRPEETIYF
>TRBJ2-5|.|many|TRBV29-1
TGCAGCGTTGATGTGGTCGGGACCCAGTACTTC
CSVDVVGTQYF
>TRBJ1-2|TRBD1|few|TRBV7-9
TGTGCCAGCAGCCGCAGGGGGTTCTATGGCTACACCTTC
CASSRRGFYGYTF
>TRBJ2-5|TRBD2|few|TRBV5-1
TGCGCCAGCAGCACGAGACTAGCGGGAGAGACCCAGTACTTC
CASSTRLAGETQYF
>TRBJ2-7|.|few|TRBV5-1
TGCGCCAGCAGCATTGGGTCCGGTAGCGGCTCCTACGAGCAGTACTTC
CASSIGSGSGSYEQYF
>TRBJ1-1|TRBD1|.|TRBV7-9
TGTGCCAGCAGCCCCGGGACAGGGTTGGGAAACACTGAAGCTTTCTTT
CASSPGTGLGNTEAFF
>TRBJ2-7|TRBD1|once|TRBV7-9
TGTGCCAGCACAGTAACAGGGGTAGAGAGAGATTACGAGCAGTACTTC
CASTVTGVERDYEQYF
>TRBJ2-5|.|.|TRBV20-1
TGCAGTGCCACCAGGGGGGTAGCGCAAGAGACCCAGTACTTC
CSATRGVAQETQYF
>TRBJ1-5|TRBD1|few|TRBV10-3
TGTGCCATCAGTGAGTCGAGGCCCGGGACAGGATTTTTCGGGGGGAATCAGCCCCAGCATTTT
CAISESRPGTGFFGGNQPQHF
>TRBJ2-7|.|.|TRBV2
TGTGCCAGCAGTGGGGCCACGAGTTACGAGCAGTACTTC
CASSGATSYEQYF
>TRBJ2-2|.|.|TRBV5-1
TGTGCCAGCAGCTTGCGCTCGTTAGCTCCCGGGGAGCTGTTTTTT
CASSLRSLAPGELFF
>TRBJ2-7|.|.|TRBV7-9
TGTGCCAGCAGTTCAAGGAGAGACGGTTACGAGCAGTACTTC
CASSSRRDGYEQYF
>TRBJ2-7|TRBD1|few|TRBV7-2
TGTGCCAGCAGTGCCGGGAACAGGGGACCGAAGCAGTACTTC
CASSAGNRGPKQYF
>TRBJ2-5|.|many|TRBV2
TGTGCCAGCAGTGTTTTGATAACCCAGTACTTC
CASSVLITQYF
>TRBJ2-5|.|.|TRBV11-1
TGTGCCAGCCCCAGGGCGGGATACCAAGAGACCCAGTACTTC
CASPRAGYQETQYF
>TRBJ1-6|TRBD1|.|TRBV7-8
TGTGCCAGCAGTCTCCGGACAGGGCAGGCACCCCTCCACTTT
CASSLRTGQAPLHF
>TRBJ2-5|.|many|TRBV7-9
TGTGCCAGCAGCTTAATGGAGACCCAGTACTTC
CASSLMETQYF
>TRBJ2-2|TRBD2|few|TRBV7-2
TGTGCCAGCAGCTTACACGGCGGGAGTGCGGCCGGGGAGCTGTTTTTT
CASSLHGGSAAGELFF
>TRBJ1-5|.|.|TRBV2
TGTGCCAGCAGTCCAGGGTCGAATCAGCCCCCGCATTTT
CASSPGSNQPPHF
>TRBJ2-2|.|.|TRBV19
TGTGCCAGTAGTATAGATGGGCAGAACACCGGGGAGCTGTTTTTT
CASSIDGQNTGELFF
>TRBJ2-5|.|few|TRBV9
TGTGCCAGCAGCCCAGACCTTGGCGGGGTTGAGACCCAGTACTTC
CASSPDLGGVETQYF
>TRBJ1-1|.|.|TRBV7-9
TGTGCCAGCAGCCAAGAAGCCAAGTTGACCGAAGCTTTCTTT
CASSQEAKLTEAFF
>TRBJ1-5|TRBD1|.|TRBV7-9
TGTGCCAGCAGTCTAGGGGGCGACCCTAGTCAGCCCCAGCATTTT
CASSLGGDPSQPQHF
>TRBJ1-5|.|.|TRBV2
TGTGCCACTCAGGGGAGTATTGGCAATCAGCCCCAGCATTTT
CATQGSIGNQPQHF
>TRBJ1-1|.|few|TRBV7-9
TGTGCCAGCAGCGGACAAAGCGATCCTGGGACACTGGGATTAGACACTGAAGCTTTCTTT
CASSGQSDPGTLGLDTEAFF
>TRBJ1-6|.|many|TRBV2
TGTGCCAGCAGTGATGAAGGGGTAGGAGGATCACCCCTCCACTTT
CASSDEGVGGSPLHF
>TRBJ1-6|TRBD1|.|TRBV2
TGTGCCAGCTCACCGGGACAGGTCAACAATTCACCCCTCCACTTT
CASSPGQVNNSPLHF
>TRBJ1-6|.|many|TRBV29-1
TGCAGCGTCGCTTACGGTAGAATGAATTCACCCCTCCACTTT
CSVAYGRMNSPLHF
>TRBJ1-2|TRBD1|many|TRBV29-1
TGCAGCGCGATTGGGACAGGGGGCCGCGGCTACACCTTC
CSAIGTGGRGYTF
>TRBJ1-5|.|.|TRBV19
TGTGCCAGTAGTCGGACAGCGCATAGCAATCAGCCCCAGCATTTT
CASSRTAHSNQPQHF
>TRBJ2-5|.|many|TRBV7-9
TGTGCCAGCAGCTTAGGGTCCCGGGAGACCCAGTACTTC
CASSLGSRETQYF